This T cell receptor beta chain is drawn from a study of shared T cell receptors in the human thymus. TCRdb's table, derived via immunoSEQ multiplex PCR, lists solely in-frame clones and lacks some. Counted here are approximately 68,000 clones, about 95% occurring once; the ten biggest clones make up 0.03% to 0.04%. The CDR3 has 15 amino acids. V was clipped by 4 bases and J by 2 bases; unmatched bases: 7. Germline V gene sequence: CDR1 SQVTM, CDR2 ANQGSEA. The sample comprised thymocytes. This chain joins TRBV29-1 and TRBJ2-3; TRBD2 agrees at 9 bases. The sequence came from a human donor. The CDR3 bases are TGCAGCGTTGTCAACAAGCGGGGGGACACAGATACGCAGTATTTT. This codes for CSVVNKRGDTDTQYF.